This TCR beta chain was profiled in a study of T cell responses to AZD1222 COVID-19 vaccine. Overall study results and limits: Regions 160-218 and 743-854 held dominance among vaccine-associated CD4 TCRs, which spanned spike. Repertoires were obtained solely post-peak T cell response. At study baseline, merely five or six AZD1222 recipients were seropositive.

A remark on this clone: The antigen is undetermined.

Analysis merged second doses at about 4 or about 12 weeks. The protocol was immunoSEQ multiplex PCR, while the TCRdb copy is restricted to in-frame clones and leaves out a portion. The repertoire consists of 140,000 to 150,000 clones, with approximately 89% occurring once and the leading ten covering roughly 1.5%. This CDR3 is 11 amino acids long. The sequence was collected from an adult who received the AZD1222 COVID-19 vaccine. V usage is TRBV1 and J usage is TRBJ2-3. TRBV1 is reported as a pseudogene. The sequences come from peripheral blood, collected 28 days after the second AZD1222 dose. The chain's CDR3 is CTSSQPDTQYF. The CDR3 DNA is TGCACCAGCAGCCAACCAGATACGCAGTATTTT.